This T cell receptor beta chain was sequenced in a study of human T cells and chemical hapten exposure. Study summary: Per-sample variation in TCR yield stemmed mainly from small pooled library volume differences.

Specified time point: healthy volunteer bleed at 6 weeks. Blood, whole and unfractionated, served as the source for total RNA extraction. Broader study findings: Once DPC sensitization occurred, TCRs above 1 in 1000 frequency showed no change.

This clonotype was seen more than once but under ten times. No antigen is known for it. Within the library, unique molecular identifiers were attached to each individual cDNA molecule. In the authors' workflow: Sampled TCR counts reached a median of approximately 93,000 per sample, with values ranging from about 20,000 to 700,000. From the RACE reads, TCRdb called clonotypes with MiXCR, one entry per CDR3 protein. These V and J calls derive from TCRdb rather than the authors' analysis. The sample lists approximately 84,000 distinct CDR3 sequences, around 8.7% seen once, with less than 2% in the top ten. Trimming shortened V by 0 bases and J by 3 bases, and 11 bases separated the two germline ends. Germline assignment: CDR1 SQVTM and CDR2 ANQGSEA. This CDR3 is built from 14 residues.

This sequence joins TRBV29-1 and TRBJ1-1, with unresolved D. Sequenced: whole blood. This clonotype was sampled from a male donor in good health. Some clones in this sample may be carry-over from other donors' samples. In DNA form, the CDR3 reads TGCAGCGTTGAAGACAGGAGGGTCTACACTGAAGCTTTCTTT. It yields the protein CSVEDRRVYTEAFF.